Listed below are T cell receptor beta chains from one sample, sequenced in a study of long-term antiretroviral therapy in people with HIV. Profiled with immunoSEQ multiplex PCR; TCRdb holds only in-frame clones, not every one. The sample carries around 29,000 clones, 85% to 90% recorded once. Specimen: unsorted PBMCs, collected 3.2 years before starting antiretroviral therapy. All receptors come from a middle-aged man with HIV. Both conserved end residues are part of each CDR3. Each record gives: V gene, J gene, CDR3 protein.

>TRBV5-6|TRBJ1-4
CASSARQVDRGEKLFF
>TRBV5-5|TRBJ1-4
CASSYHRGAYNEKLFF
>TRBV7-9|TRBJ1-4
CASSWGGDSNEKLFF
>TRBV7-2|TRBJ1-1
CASSLATAYVTEAFF
>TRBV7-3|TRBJ1-2
CASSLGTGYGYTF
>TRBV15|TRBJ1-2
CATSRDRGQINYGYTF
>TRBV11-3|TRBJ1-1
CASSFLQGGKAFF
>TRBV10-2|TRBJ1-6
CASADSSRGSYNSPLHF
>TRBV2|TRBJ2-7
CASSAGRSSYEQYF
>TRBV5-4|TRBJ2-2
CASSRGQGTTGELFF
>TRBV5-4|TRBJ1-4
CASSPGRSTNEKLFF
>TRBV2|TRBJ2-1
CASREKPGTGYNEQFF
>TRBV28|TRBJ1-4
CAIFNPGGEKLFF
>TRBV5-1|TRBJ2-3
CASSLRPGADTQYF
>TRBV7-3|TRBJ1-6
CASSTGTEAPLHF
>TRBV4-3|TRBJ2-5
CASSQRAPTSGGRGTQYF